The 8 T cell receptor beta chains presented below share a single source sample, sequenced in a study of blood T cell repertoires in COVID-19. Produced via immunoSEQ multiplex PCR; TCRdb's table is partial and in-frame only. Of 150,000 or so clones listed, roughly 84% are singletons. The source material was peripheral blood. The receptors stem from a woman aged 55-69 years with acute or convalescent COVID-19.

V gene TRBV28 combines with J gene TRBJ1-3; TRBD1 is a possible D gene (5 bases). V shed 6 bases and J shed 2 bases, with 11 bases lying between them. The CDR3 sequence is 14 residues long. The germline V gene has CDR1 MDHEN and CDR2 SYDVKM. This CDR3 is CASSMGGAGNTIYF. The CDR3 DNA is TGTGCCAGCAGCATGGGGGGGGCTGGAAACACCATATATTTT.

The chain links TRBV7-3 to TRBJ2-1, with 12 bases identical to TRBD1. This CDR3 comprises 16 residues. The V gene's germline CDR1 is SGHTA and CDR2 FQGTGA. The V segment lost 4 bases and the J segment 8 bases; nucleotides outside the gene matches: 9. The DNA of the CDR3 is TGTGCCAGCAGCTCCCGGGACAGGGGGCCTTGGGATGAGCAGTTCTTC. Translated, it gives CASSSRDRGPWDEQFF. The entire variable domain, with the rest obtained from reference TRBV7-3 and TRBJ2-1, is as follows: GAGVSQTPSNKVTEKGKYVELRCDPISGHTALYWYRQSLGQGPEFLIYFQGTGAADDSGLPNDRFFAVRPEGSVSTLKIQRTERGDSAVYLCASSSRDRGPWDEQFFGPGTRLTVL.

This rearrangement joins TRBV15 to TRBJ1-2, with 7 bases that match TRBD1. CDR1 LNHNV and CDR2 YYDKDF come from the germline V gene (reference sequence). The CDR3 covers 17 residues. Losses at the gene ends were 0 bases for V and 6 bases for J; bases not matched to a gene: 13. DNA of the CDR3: TGTGCCACCAGCAGAGATCGCCCCAAGGGGGCGTCGGATGGCTACACCTTC. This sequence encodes CATSRDRPKGASDGYTF.

CDR3 amino acids: CASTRPGFSDTQYF. For the CDR3, the DNA is TGTGCCAGTACGCGACCCGGGTTTTCAGATACGCAGTATTTT. This rearrangement joins TRBV19 to TRBJ2-3; D gene unclear. V lost 7 bases and J 4 bases, leaving 15 bases between the germline ends. The CDR3 has 14 residues. CDR1 is LNHDA, CDR2 SQIVND, per germline (reference sequence).

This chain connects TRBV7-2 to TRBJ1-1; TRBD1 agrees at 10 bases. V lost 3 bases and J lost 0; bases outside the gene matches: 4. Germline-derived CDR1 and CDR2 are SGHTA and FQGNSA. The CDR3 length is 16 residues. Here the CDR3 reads CASSLGTGAMNTEAFF. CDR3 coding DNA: TGTGCCAGCAGCTTGGGGACAGGGGCCATGAACACTGAAGCTTTCTTT.

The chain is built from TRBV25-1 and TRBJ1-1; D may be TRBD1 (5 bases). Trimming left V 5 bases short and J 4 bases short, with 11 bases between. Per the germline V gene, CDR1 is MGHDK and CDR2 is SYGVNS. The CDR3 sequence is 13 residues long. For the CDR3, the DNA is TGTGCCAGCAGTACGACAGATGTCACTGAAGCTTTCTTT. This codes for CASSTTDVTEAFF.

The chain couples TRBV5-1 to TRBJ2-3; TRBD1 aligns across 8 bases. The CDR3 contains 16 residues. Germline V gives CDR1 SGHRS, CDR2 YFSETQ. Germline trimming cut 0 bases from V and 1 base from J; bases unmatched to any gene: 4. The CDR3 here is CASSLAMGQGTDTQYF. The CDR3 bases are TGCGCCAGCAGCTTGGCCATGGGACAGGGCACAGATACGCAGTATTTT. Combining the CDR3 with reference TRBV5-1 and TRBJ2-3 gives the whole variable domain KAGVTQTPRYLIKTRGQQVTLSCSPISGHRSVSWYQQTPGQGLQFLFEYFSETQRNKGNFPGRFSGRQFSNSRSEMNVSTLELGDSALYLCASSLAMGQGTDTQYFGPGTRLTVL.

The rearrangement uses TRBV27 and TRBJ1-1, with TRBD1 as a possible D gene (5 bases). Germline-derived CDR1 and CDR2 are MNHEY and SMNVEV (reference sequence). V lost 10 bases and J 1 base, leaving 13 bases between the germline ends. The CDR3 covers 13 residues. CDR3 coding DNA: TGTGCCACCGGCAGGGCTCGGAACACTGAAGCTTTCTTT. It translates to CATGRARNTEAFF.